This TCR beta chain was recovered during a study of blood T cell repertoires in COVID-19. The CDR3 runs 14 residues. The V end was cut by 2 bases, the J end by 1 base, with 10 bases between. Germline CDR1 and CDR2: SGHNT and YYREEE (reference sequence). Data came from immunoSEQ multiplex PCR; TCRdb stores just in-frame clones and leaves some out. This sample has roughly 200,000 clones, with over 80% found just once. This clone appeared once. Sequencing used PBMCs or T cells enriched from blood (not recorded which). The chain uses TRBV5-4 and TRBJ2-7, with a possible D match to TRBD2 (6 bases). The sequence derives from a man aged 25-45 years who had recovered from COVID-19. In DNA, the CDR3 is TGTGCCAGCAGCTTTGGCGGGGCGTCCTACGAGCAGTACTTC. It codes for CASSFGGASYEQYF.